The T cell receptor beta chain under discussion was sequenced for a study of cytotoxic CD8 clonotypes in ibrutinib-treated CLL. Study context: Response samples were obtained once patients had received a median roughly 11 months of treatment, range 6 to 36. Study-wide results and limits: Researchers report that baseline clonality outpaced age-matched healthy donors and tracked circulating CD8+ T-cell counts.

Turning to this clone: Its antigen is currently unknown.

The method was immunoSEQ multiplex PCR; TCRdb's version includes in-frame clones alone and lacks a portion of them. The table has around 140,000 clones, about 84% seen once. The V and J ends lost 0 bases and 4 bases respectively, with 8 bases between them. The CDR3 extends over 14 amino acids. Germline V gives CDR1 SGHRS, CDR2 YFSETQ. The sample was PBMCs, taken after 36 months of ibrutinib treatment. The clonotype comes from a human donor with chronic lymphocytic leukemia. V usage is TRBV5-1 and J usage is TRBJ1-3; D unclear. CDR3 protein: CASSLASQGNTIYF. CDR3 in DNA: TGCGCCAGCAGCTTGGCCTCACAGGGAAACACCATATATTTT.